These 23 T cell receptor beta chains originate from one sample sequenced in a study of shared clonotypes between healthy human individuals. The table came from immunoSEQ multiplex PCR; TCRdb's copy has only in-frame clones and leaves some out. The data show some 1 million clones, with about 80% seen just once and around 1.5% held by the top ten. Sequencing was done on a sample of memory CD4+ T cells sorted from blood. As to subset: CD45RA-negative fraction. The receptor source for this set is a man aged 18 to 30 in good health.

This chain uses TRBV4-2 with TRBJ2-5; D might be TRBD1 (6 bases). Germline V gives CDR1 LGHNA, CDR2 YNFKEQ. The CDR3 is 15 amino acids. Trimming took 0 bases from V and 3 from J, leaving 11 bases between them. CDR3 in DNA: TGTGCCAGCAGCCAAGATCGGGCAGGGGAAGAGACCCAGTACTTC. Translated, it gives CASSQDRAGEETQYF.

The DNA for the CDR3 is TGTGCCAGCAGACTTGGGACAGGGAATCTACTCGTTAACTATGGCTACACCTTC. Protein product: CASRLGTGNLLVNYGYTF. This chain links TRBV27 with TRBJ1-2; 9 bases are shared with TRBD1. Trimming cost V 6 bases and J 1 base; bases outside gene matches: 15. The CDR3 covers 18 residues. Germline V gives CDR1 MNHEY, CDR2 SMNVEV (reference sequence).

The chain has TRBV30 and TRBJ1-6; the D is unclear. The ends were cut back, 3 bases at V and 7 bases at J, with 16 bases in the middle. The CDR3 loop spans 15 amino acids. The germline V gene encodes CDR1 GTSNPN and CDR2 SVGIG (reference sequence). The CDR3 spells CAWRPFDGLNSPLHF. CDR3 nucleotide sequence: TGTGCCTGGAGACCTTTTGACGGGCTGAATTCACCCCTCCACTTT.

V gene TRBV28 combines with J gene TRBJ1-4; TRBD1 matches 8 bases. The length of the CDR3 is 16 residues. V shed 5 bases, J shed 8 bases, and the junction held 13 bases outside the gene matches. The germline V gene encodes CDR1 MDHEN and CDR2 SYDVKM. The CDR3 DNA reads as TGTGCCAGCAGTCGCGCTTCCAGGACAGGGAGGGAAAAACTGTTTTTT. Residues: CASSRASRTGREKLFF.

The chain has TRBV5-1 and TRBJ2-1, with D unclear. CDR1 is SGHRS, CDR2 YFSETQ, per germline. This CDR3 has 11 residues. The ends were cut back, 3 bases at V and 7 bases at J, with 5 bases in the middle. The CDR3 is CASSSTNEQFF. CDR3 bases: TGCGCCAGCAGCTCGACGAATGAGCAGTTCTTC. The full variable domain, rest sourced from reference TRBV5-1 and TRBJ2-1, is KAGVTQTPRYLIKTRGQQVTLSCSPISGHRSVSWYQQTPGQGLQFLFEYFSETQRNKGNFPGRFSGRQFSNSRSEMNVSTLELGDSALYLCASSSTNEQFFGPGTRLTVL.

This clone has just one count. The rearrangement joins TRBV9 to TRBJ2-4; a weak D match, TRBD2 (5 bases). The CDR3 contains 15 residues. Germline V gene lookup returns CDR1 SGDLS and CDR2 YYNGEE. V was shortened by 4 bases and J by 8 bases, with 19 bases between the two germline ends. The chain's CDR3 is CASSRSATGRDIQYF. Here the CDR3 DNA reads TGTGCCAGCAGCCGTAGCGCGACGGGAAGGGACATTCAGTACTTC.

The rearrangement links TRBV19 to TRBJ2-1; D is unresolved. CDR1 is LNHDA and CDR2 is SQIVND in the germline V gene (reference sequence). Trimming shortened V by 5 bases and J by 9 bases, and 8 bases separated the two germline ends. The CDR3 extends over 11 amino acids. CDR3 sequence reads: CASSRLGEQFF. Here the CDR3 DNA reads TGTGCCAGTAGTCGGCTAGGTGAGCAGTTCTTC.

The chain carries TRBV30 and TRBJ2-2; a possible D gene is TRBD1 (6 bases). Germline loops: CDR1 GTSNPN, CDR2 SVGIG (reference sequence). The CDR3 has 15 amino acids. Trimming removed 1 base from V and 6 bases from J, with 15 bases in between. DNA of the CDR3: TGTGCCTGGAGTGCCCTCGGGACAAGGGCCGGGGAGCTGTTTTTT. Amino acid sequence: CAWSALGTRAGELFF.

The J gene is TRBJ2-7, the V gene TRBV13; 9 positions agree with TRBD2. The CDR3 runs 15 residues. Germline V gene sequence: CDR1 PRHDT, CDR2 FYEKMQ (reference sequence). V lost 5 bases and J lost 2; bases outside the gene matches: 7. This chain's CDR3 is CASSEASGKAYEQYF. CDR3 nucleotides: TGTGCCAGCAGCGAAGCTAGCGGGAAGGCCTACGAGCAGTACTTC.

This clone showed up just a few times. The CDR3 DNA reads TGTGCCAGCAGCCAATCCCAGAGCACAGATACGCAGTATTTT. Residues: CASSQSQSTDTQYF. The V and J genes are TRBV14 and TRBJ2-3; D gene ambiguous. V gave up 2 bases and J gave up 0 bases, with 6 bases separating them. Germline V gene sequence: CDR1 SGHDN, CDR2 FVKESK. The CDR3 spans 14 residues. Using reference TRBV14 and TRBJ2-3 for the parts outside the CDR3, the full variable domain is EAGVTQFPSHSVIEKGQTVTLRCDPISGHDNLYWYRRVMGKEIKFLLHFVKESKQDESGMPNNRFLAERTGGTYSTLKVQPAELEDSGVYFCASSQSQSTDTQYFGPGTRLTVL.

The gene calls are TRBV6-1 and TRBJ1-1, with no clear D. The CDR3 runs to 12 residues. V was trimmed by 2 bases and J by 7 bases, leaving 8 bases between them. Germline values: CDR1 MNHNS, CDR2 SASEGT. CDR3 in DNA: TGTGCCAGCAGTGAATGGCAGCTTGAAGCTTTCTTT. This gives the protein CASSEWQLEAFF.

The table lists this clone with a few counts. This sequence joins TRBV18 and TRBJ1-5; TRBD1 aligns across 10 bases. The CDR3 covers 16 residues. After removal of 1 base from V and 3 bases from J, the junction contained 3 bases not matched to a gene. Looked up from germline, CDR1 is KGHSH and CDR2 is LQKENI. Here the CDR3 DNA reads TGTGCCAGCTCACCACTGGGACAGGGGTACAATCAGCCCCAGCATTTT. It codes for CASSPLGQGYNQPQHF.

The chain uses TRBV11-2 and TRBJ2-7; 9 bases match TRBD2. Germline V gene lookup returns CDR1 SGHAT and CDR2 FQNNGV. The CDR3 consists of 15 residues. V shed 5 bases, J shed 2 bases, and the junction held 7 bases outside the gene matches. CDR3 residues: CASSENLAGTYEQYF. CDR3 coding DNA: TGTGCCAGCAGCGAAAACCTAGCGGGGACCTACGAGCAGTACTTC. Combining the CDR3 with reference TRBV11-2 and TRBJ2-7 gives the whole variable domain EAGVAQSPRYKIIEKRQSVAFWCNPISGHATLYWYQQILGQGPKLLIQFQNNGVVDDSQLPKDRFSAERLKGVDSTLKIQPAKLEDSAVYLCASSENLAGTYEQYFGPGTRLTVT.

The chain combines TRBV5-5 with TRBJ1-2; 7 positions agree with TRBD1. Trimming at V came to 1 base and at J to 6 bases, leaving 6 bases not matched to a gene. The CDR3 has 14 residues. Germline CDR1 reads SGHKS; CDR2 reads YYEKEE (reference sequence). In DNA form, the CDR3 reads TGTGCCAGCAGCTTGCAAACAGGGGCGCATGGCTACACCTTC. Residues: CASSLQTGAHGYTF.

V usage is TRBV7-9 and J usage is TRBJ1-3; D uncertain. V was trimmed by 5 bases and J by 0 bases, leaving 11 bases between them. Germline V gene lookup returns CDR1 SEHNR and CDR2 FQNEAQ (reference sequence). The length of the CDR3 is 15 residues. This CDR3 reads CASSPGQTSGNTIYF. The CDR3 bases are TGTGCCAGCAGCCCTGGGCAGACCTCTGGAAACACCATATATTTT. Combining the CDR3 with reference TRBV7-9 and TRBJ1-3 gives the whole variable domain DTGVSQNPRHKITKRGQNVTFRCDPISEHNRLYWYRQTLGQGPEFLTYFQNEAQLEKSRLLSDRFSAERPKGSFSTLEIQRTEQGDSAMYLCASSPGQTSGNTIYFGEGSWLTVV.

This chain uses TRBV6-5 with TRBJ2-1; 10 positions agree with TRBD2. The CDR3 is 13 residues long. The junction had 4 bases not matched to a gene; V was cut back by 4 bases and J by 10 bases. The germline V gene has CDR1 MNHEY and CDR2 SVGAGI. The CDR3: CASSFTSGNEQFF. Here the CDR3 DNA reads TGTGCCAGCAGTTTCACTAGCGGGAACGAGCAGTTCTTC.

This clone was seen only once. Here the CDR3 DNA reads TGCAGTGCTAGACAAGAAGTGGAAGCTTTCTTT. It translates to CSARQEVEAFF. J is TRBJ1-1 and V is TRBV20-1; D call uncertain. Germline CDR1 and CDR2: DFQATT and SNEGSKA (reference sequence). V was trimmed by 2 bases and J by 8 bases, leaving 9 bases between them. The CDR3 has 11 amino acids.

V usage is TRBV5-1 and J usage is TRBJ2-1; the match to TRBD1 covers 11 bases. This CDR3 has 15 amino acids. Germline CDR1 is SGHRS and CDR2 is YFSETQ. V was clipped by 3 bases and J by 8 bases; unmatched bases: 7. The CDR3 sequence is CASSSGTGGWDEQFF. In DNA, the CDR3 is TGCGCCAGCAGCTCCGGGACAGGGGGTTGGGATGAGCAGTTCTTC.

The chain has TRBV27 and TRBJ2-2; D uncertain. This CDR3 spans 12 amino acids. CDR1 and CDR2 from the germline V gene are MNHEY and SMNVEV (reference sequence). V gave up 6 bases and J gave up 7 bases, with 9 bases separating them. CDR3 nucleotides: TGTGCCAGCAGGGCGGTAGTCGGGGAGCTGTTTTTT. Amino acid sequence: CASRAVVGELFF.

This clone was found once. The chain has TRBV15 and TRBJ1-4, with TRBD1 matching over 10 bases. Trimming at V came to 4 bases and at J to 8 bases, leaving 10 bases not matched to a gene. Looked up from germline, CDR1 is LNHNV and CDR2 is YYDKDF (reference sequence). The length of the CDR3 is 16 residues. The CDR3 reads CATSILTGTGVEKLFF. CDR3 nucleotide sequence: TGTGCCACCAGCATATTAACCGGGACAGGGGTCGAAAAACTGTTTTTT. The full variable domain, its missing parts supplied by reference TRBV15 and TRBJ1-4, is DAMVIQNPRYQVTQFGKPVTLSCSQTLNHNVMYWYQQKSSQAPKLLFHYYDKDFNNEADTPDNFQSRRPNTSFCFLDIRSPGLGDTAMYLCATSILTGTGVEKLFFGSGTQLSVL.

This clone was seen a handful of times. CDR3 residues: CASSSPPVRGLTEAFF. Written as DNA, the CDR3 is TGCGCCAGCAGCTCCCCCCCCGTCCGCGGCCTCACTGAAGCTTTCTTT. This chain joins TRBV4-1 and TRBJ1-1; D unclear. The ends were cut back, 5 bases at V and 4 bases at J, with 20 bases in the middle. The CDR3 consists of 16 residues. Germline loops: CDR1 MGHRA, CDR2 YSYEKL.

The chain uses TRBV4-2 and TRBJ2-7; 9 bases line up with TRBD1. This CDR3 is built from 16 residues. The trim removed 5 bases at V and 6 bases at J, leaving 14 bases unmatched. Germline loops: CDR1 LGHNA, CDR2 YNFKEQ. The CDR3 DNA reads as TGTGCCAGCAGCTTGGGCGGACAGGGGATAACCCCCGAGCAGTACTTC. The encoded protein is CASSLGGQGITPEQYF.

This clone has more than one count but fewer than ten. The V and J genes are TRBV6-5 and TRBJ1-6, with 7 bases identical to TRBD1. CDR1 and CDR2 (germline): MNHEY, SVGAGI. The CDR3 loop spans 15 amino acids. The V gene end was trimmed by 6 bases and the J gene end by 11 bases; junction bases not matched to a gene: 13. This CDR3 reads CASRPSYEQGPPLHF. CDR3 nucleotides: TGTGCCAGCAGACCCTCGTACGAACAGGGGCCACCCCTCCACTTT.